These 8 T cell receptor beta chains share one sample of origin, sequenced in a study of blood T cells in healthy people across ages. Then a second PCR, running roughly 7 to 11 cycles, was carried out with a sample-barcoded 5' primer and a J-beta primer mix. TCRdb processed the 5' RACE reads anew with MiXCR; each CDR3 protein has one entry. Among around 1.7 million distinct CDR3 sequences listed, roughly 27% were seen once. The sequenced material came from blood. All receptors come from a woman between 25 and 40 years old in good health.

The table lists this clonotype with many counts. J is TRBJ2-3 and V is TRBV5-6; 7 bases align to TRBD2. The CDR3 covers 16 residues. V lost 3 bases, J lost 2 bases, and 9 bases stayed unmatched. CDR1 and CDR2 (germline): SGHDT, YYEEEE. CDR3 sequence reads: CASSSRGSGNTDTQYF. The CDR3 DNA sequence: TGTGCCAGCAGCTCCCGGGGGAGCGGGAACACAGATACGCAGTATTTT.

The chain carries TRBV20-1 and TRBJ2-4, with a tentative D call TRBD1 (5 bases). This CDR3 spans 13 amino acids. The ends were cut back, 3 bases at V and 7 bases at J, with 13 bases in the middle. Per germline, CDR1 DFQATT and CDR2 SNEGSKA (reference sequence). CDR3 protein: CSASQGARNIQYF. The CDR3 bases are TGCAGTGCTAGTCAGGGTGCCAGGAACATTCAGTACTTC.

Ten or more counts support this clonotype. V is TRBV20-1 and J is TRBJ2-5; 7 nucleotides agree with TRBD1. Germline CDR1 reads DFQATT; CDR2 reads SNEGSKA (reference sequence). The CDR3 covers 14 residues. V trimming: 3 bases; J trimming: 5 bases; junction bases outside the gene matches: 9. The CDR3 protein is CSARSPGGEETQYF. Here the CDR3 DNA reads TGCAGTGCTAGGTCCCCAGGGGGTGAGGAGACCCAGTACTTC.

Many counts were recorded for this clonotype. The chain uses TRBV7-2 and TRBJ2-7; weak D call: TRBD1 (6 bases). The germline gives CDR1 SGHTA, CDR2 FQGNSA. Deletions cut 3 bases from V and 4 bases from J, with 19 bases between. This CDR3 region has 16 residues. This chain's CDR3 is CASSFTGTRVDYEQYF. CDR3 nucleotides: TGTGCCAGCAGCTTCACCGGGACAAGGGTCGATTACGAGCAGTACTTC. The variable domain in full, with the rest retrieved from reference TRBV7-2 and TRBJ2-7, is GAGVSQSPSNKVTEKGKDVELRCDPISGHTALYWYRQSLGQGLEFLIYFQGNSAPDKSGLPSDRFSAERTGGSVSTLTIQRTQQEDSAVYLCASSFTGTRVDYEQYFGPGTRLTVT.

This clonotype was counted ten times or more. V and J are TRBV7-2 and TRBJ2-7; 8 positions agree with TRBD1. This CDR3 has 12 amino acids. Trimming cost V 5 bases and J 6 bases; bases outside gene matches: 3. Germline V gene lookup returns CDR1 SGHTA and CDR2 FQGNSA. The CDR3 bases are TGTGCCAGCAGCGCAGGGGGCCCCGAGCAGTACTTC. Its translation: CASSAGGPEQYF.

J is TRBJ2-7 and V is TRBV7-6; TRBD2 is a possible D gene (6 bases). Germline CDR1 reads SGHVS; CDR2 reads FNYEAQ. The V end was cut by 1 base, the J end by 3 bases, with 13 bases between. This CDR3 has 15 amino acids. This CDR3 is CASSLGVAEIYEQYF. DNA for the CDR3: TGTGCCAGCAGCTTAGGAGTAGCGGAGATCTACGAGCAGTACTTC. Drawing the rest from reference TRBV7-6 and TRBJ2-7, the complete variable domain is GAGVSQSPRYKVTKRGQDVALRCDPISGHVSLYWYRQALGQGPEFLTYFNYEAQQDKSGLPNDRFSAERPEGSISTLTIQRTEQRDSAMYRCASSLGVAEIYEQYFGPGTRLTVT.

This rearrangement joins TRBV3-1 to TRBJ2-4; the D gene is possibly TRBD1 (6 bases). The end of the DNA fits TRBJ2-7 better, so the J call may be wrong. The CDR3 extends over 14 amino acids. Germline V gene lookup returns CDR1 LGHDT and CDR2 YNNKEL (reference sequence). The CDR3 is CASSLQGLNYEQYF. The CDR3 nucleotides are TGTGCCAGCAGCCTCCAGGGGTTGAACTACGAGCAGTACTTC.

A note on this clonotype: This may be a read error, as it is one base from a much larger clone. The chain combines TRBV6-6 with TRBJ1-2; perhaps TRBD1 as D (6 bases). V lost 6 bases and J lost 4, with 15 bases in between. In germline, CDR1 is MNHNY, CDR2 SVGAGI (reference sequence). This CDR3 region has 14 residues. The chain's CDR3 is CASRYRDGPYGYTF. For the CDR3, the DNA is TGTGCCAGCAGGTACAGGGACGGGCCCTATGGCTACACCTTC.